These 32 T cell receptor beta chains came from one sample sequenced in a study of lymphopenia after photon versus proton radiotherapy. Sequencing used immunoSEQ multiplex PCR; TCRdb keeps in-frame clones, though not all of them. The table records about 30,000 clones, 94% of them present only once. The source material was peripheral blood, sampled from a patient treated with photon-based radiotherapy. Every receptor here comes from a woman aged 45-59 years with cholangiocarcinoma.

The V call is TRBV6-5, the J call TRBJ2-5; D gene uncertain. CDR1 and CDR2 from the germline V gene are MNHEY and SVGAGI. This CDR3 has 15 amino acids. V was shortened by 1 base and J by 2 bases, with 11 bases between the two germline ends. CDR3 in amino acids: CASSYFPSAQETQYF. CDR3 in DNA: TGTGCCAGCAGTTACTTTCCGTCAGCACAAGAGACCCAGTACTTC.

In this sample, this clone turned up once. V usage is TRBV29-1 and J usage is TRBJ1-1; D call uncertain. The V gene lost 4 bases and the J gene lost 1 base, with 13 bases spanning the gap. The germline V gene encodes CDR1 SQVTM and CDR2 ANQGSEA. The CDR3 sequence is 14 residues long. The CDR3 coding sequence is TGCAGCGTTGTACCTCAGGTCGAGAACACTGAAGCTTTCTTT. Translating gives CSVVPQVENTEAFF.

V is TRBV6-6 and J is TRBJ1-2; possibly TRBD1 for D (5 bases). V lost 2 bases to trimming and J lost 8 bases, with 9 bases between them. The germline CDR1 and CDR2 sequences are MNHNY and SVGAGI (reference sequence). The CDR3 has 12 amino acids. The CDR3 DNA reads TGTGCCAGCAGTTACGAGGGGATGGGCTACACCTTC. The encoded protein is CASSYEGMGYTF.

This clone was counted only a few times. This chain joins TRBV19 and TRBJ2-1, with 8 bases lining up with TRBD2. The CDR3 is 13 residues long. The germline V gene encodes CDR1 LNHDA and CDR2 SQIVND (reference sequence). V was pared by 11 bases and J by 8 bases, with 11 bases of the junction left unmatched. CDR3 nucleotides: TGTGCCCCCCCAGCGGGGGCCTCTGATGAGCAGTTCTTC. Translating gives CAPPAGASDEQFF.

The chain joins TRBV29-1 to TRBJ2-1; D may be TRBD1 (5 bases). In germline, CDR1 is SQVTM, CDR2 ANQGSEA. Trimming cost V 4 bases and J 0 bases, with 10 bases left between them. This CDR3 has 14 residues. CDR3 in DNA: TGCAGCGTTGTGGGGCCCAGCTCCTACAATGAGCAGTTCTTC. Amino acid sequence: CSVVGPSSYNEQFF.

The CDR3 reads CASSLGYKNEQFF. Here the CDR3 DNA reads TGTGCCAGCAGCTTAGGCTACAAGAATGAGCAGTTCTTC. V and J are TRBV7-2 and TRBJ2-1; D unresolved. CDR3 length equals 13 residues. Trimming stripped 1 base from V and 7 bases from J, with 8 bases between. Per germline, CDR1 SGHTA and CDR2 FQGNSA.

This clone came up once. J is TRBJ1-2 and V is TRBV28; D uncertain. CDR1 is MDHEN and CDR2 is SYDVKM in the germline V gene. The CDR3 extends over 11 amino acids. V dropped 2 bases and J dropped 2 bases, with 0 bases sitting between them. DNA for the CDR3: TGTGCCAGCAGTTTAAACTATGGCTACACCTTC. Translation: CASSLNYGYTF.

The J gene is TRBJ2-2, the V gene TRBV27, with 7 bases identical to TRBD2. The CDR3 loop spans 14 amino acids. After removal of 5 bases from V and 5 bases from J, the junction contained 5 bases not matched to a gene. Per germline, CDR1 MNHEY and CDR2 SMNVEV (reference sequence). The DNA of the CDR3 is TGTGCCAGCAGTCCCACGGGGGGAACCGGGGAGCTGTTTTTT. It codes for CASSPTGGTGELFF.

V gene TRBV29-1 combines with J gene TRBJ2-1, with TRBD2 matching 9 bases. The CDR3 has 13 residues. In germline, CDR1 is SQVTM, CDR2 ANQGSEA. With 3 bases clipped from V and 10 bases from J, the junction kept 7 bases outside the gene matches. The CDR3 reads CSVEGAGGREQFF. DNA for the CDR3: TGCAGCGTTGAGGGAGCGGGGGGCCGAGAGCAGTTCTTC.

The chain employs TRBV7-2 and TRBJ2-7; D is unresolved. CDR3 length: 13 residues. Trimming took 1 base from V and 5 from J, leaving 9 bases between them. Germline CDR1 SGHTA, CDR2 FQGNSA. In nucleotides, the CDR3 is TGTGCCAGCAGCTTAGATTTCTTGAACGAGCAGTACTTC. Amino acids: CASSLDFLNEQYF.

The chain combines TRBV27 with TRBJ1-2; 8 bases are a match to TRBD1. Germline V CDR1 and CDR2: MNHEY, SMNVEV (reference sequence). The V and J ends lost 5 bases and 5 bases, in that order; junction bases with no gene match: 13. The CDR3 loop spans 16 amino acids. CDR3 DNA: TGTGCCAGCAGTCCGACAGGGGTGGGAGGGGGGTATGGCTACACCTTC. Protein product: CASSPTGVGGGYGYTF.

V is TRBV11-2 and J is TRBJ2-7; D may be TRBD2 (5 bases). Deletions cut 5 bases from V and 5 bases from J, with 16 bases between. CDR3 size: 14 residues. CDR1 is SGHAT, CDR2 FQNNGV, per germline. The CDR3 bases are TGTGCCAGCAGCCCTTGGTCGGGATATCACGAGCAGTACTTC. Translation gives CASSPWSGYHEQYF. The full variable domain, its missing parts supplied by reference TRBV11-2 and TRBJ2-7, is EAGVAQSPRYKIIEKRQSVAFWCNPISGHATLYWYQQILGQGPKLLIQFQNNGVVDDSQLPKDRFSAERLKGVDSTLKIQPAKLEDSAVYLCASSPWSGYHEQYFGPGTRLTVT.

The rearrangement uses TRBV7-2 and TRBJ2-1; D remains unclear. V was shortened by 1 base and J by 10 bases, with 8 bases between the two germline ends. CDR1 is SGHTA, CDR2 FQGNSA, per germline. The CDR3 is 12 residues long. The CDR3 bases are TGTGCCAGCAGCTTAGAATCCCGAGAGCAGTTCTTC. It yields the protein CASSLESREQFF.

The chain has TRBV7-6 and TRBJ1-1; D is uncertain. Germline CDR1 and CDR2: SGHVS and FNYEAQ. The CDR3 is 13 amino acids. With 1 base removed from V and 4 bases from J, the gap between germline ends came to 7 bases. CDR3 residues: CASSLGLSTEAFF. The CDR3 nucleotides are TGTGCCAGCAGCTTAGGCTTGTCCACTGAAGCTTTCTTT.

This rearrangement joins TRBV19 to TRBJ1-5; the D gene is possibly TRBD1 (6 bases). V lost 5 bases and J lost 0, with 17 bases in between. The CDR3 contains 17 residues. CDR1 and CDR2 (germline): LNHDA, SQIVND (reference sequence). CDR3 residues: CASSGQGTSNSNQPQHF. The CDR3 coding sequence is TGTGCCAGTAGTGGGCAGGGGACGTCTAATAGCAATCAGCCCCAGCATTTT.

The CDR3 DNA reads TGTGCCACCATAGGAGACACAGATACGCAGTATTTT. Translated: CATIGDTDTQYF. The chain has TRBV19 and TRBJ2-3; D not resolved. CDR1 and CDR2 from the germline V gene are LNHDA and SQIVND (reference sequence). This CDR3 is 12 amino acids long. V was cut by 10 bases and J by 2 bases, with 10 bases left in between.

The chain recombines TRBV7-2 with TRBJ2-7; 9 bases line up with TRBD2. This CDR3 contains 16 residues. The V segment lost 5 bases and the J segment 3 bases; nucleotides outside the gene matches: 11. Germline V gene lookup returns CDR1 SGHTA and CDR2 FQGNSA. The CDR3 DNA reads TGTGCCAGCAGCGGCTCCGGGACTAGCACTAACTACGAGCAGTACTTC. Translation: CASSGSGTSTNYEQYF.

This CDR3 is CASSISGWSNYGYTF. The CDR3 bases are TGTGCCAGCAGTATCTCAGGATGGAGTAACTATGGCTACACCTTC. V is TRBV28 and J is TRBJ1-2; D gene unclear. V dropped 5 bases and J dropped 1 base, with 14 bases sitting between them. CDR3 length equals 15 residues. CDR1 and CDR2 from the germline V gene are MDHEN and SYDVKM.

This clone was counted between two and nine times. This chain links TRBV10-3 with TRBJ2-2; the D is unclear. The CDR3 is 15 residues long. Deletions cut 2 bases from V and 6 bases from J, with 13 bases between. The germline CDR1 and CDR2 sequences are ENHRY and SYGVKD. CDR3: CAISEVHLFSGELFF. In nucleotides, the CDR3 is TGTGCCATCAGTGAGGTACACCTTTTTTCCGGGGAGCTGTTTTTT.

The chain recombines TRBV7-2 with TRBJ2-3; D may be TRBD2 (7 bases). Trimming stripped 4 bases from V and 4 bases from J, with 21 bases between. The CDR3 runs 17 residues. The V gene's germline CDR1 is SGHTA and CDR2 FQGNSA. The CDR3 DNA sequence: TGTGCCAGCAGCTCAACCGCCCCAAGGGGGGGGGCAGATACGCAGTATTTT. Amino acids: CASSSTAPRGGADTQYF.

This clone was seen a single time. This CDR3 reads CASSLERVGTEAFF. The CDR3 region has the DNA TGTGCCAGCAGCTTAGAACGGGTAGGCACTGAAGCTTTCTTT. The chain employs TRBV7-9 and TRBJ1-1; D not certain. The germline CDR1 and CDR2 sequences are SEHNR and FQNEAQ (reference sequence). V was cut by 1 base and J by 4 bases, with 10 bases left in between. The CDR3 consists of 14 residues.

V and J are TRBV19 and TRBJ1-1; unclear D gene. From germline, CDR1 is LNHDA and CDR2 SQIVND (reference sequence). The V end was cut by 1 base, the J end by 5 bases, with 11 bases between. This CDR3 has 14 residues. This chain's CDR3 is CASSIAPGRTEAFF. The CDR3 nucleotides are TGTGCCAGTAGTATAGCTCCCGGGCGGACTGAAGCTTTCTTT.

The chain joins TRBV6-1 to TRBJ1-1, with 8 bases that match TRBD1. V gave up 2 bases and J gave up 0 bases; unmatched junction bases: 2. The length of the CDR3 is 15 residues. Germline CDR1 reads MNHNS; CDR2 reads SASEGT. The DNA for the CDR3 is TGTGCCAGCAGTGAACAGGACAGGGTGAACACTGAAGCTTTCTTT. It yields the protein CASSEQDRVNTEAFF.

V gene TRBV4-3 combines with J gene TRBJ1-4; tentative D call: TRBD1 (5 bases). CDR3 length: 16 amino acids. The germline V and J ends were trimmed by 1 base and 3 bases, with 12 bases remaining between them. The germline V gene encodes CDR1 LGHNA and CDR2 YSLEER. DNA for the CDR3: TGCGCCAGCAGCCAAGGCCCGGCGGGGGCTAATGAAAAACTGTTTTTT. Its protein product is CASSQGPAGANEKLFF.

The gene calls are TRBV7-2 and TRBJ1-2; unclear D gene. V was trimmed by 1 base and J by 9 bases, leaving 21 bases between them. Per germline, CDR1 SGHTA and CDR2 FQGNSA. The CDR3 extends over 16 amino acids. The CDR3 reads CASSLGWQLEGLSYTF. CDR3 bases: TGTGCCAGCAGCTTAGGGTGGCAATTGGAGGGCTTGAGCTACACCTTC.

This sequence joins TRBV6-6 and TRBJ2-5; possibly TRBD1 or TRBD2 for D (5 bases each). Trimming removed 4 bases at V and 5 bases at J, with 17 bases between. The germline gives CDR1 MNHNY, CDR2 SVGAGI (reference sequence). This CDR3 region has 15 residues. This chain's CDR3 is CASSSEGLNLETQYF. CDR3 DNA sequence: TGTGCCAGCAGTTCCGAGGGGCTCAATCTGGAGACCCAGTACTTC.

V is TRBV11-3 and J is TRBJ1-1, with 10 positions matching TRBD1. The CDR3 covers 16 residues. The V segment lost 4 bases and the J segment 1 base; nucleotides outside the gene matches: 6. In germline, CDR1 is SGHNT, CDR2 YENEEA. The chain's CDR3 is CASSSRTGGANTEAFF. The CDR3 DNA reads TGTGCCAGCAGCTCTCGGACAGGGGGTGCGAACACTGAAGCTTTCTTT. Using reference TRBV11-3 and TRBJ1-1 for the parts outside the CDR3, the full variable domain is EAGVVQSPRYKIIEKKQPVAFWCNPISGHNTLYWYLQNLGQGPELLIRYENEEAVDDSQLPKDRFSAERLKGVDSTLKIQPAELGDSAVYLCASSSRTGGANTEAFFGQGTRLTVV.

The chain has TRBV5-1 and TRBJ1-1; tentatively, D is TRBD1 (5 bases). V was pared by 0 bases and J by 0 bases, with 12 bases between. The CDR3 length is 16 residues. Germline assignment: CDR1 SGHRS and CDR2 YFSETQ. The CDR3 region is CASSLDDRTMNTEAFF. The CDR3 DNA sequence: TGCGCCAGCAGCTTGGATGACAGAACCATGAACACTGAAGCTTTCTTT.

The chain uses TRBV19 and TRBJ2-7, with 8 positions matching TRBD2. Germline V gives CDR1 LNHDA, CDR2 SQIVND (reference sequence). V lost 5 bases to trimming and J lost 2 bases; unmatched junction nucleotides: 5. The CDR3 totals 14 residues. CDR3 loop: CASSSVAGTYEQYF. As DNA, the CDR3 is TGTGCCAGTAGTTCGGTAGCGGGGACCTACGAGCAGTACTTC. The full variable domain, in which reference TRBV19 and TRBJ2-7 provide the parts outside the CDR3, is DGGITQSPKYLFRKEGQNVTLSCEQNLNHDAMYWYRQDPGQGLRLIYYSQIVNDFQKGDIAEGYSVSREKKESFPLTVTSAQKNPTAFYLCASSSVAGTYEQYFGPGTRLTVT.

This clone has a single count. CDR3 nucleotide sequence: TGTGCCAGCAGTAACCGGGACAGGGGTGAAAAACTGTTTTTT. Residues: CASSNRDRGEKLFF. This rearrangement joins TRBV27 to TRBJ1-4, with 10 bases aligning to TRBD1. Germline CDR1 and CDR2: MNHEY and SMNVEV (reference sequence). The CDR3 spans 14 residues. V was clipped by 5 bases and J by 7 bases; unmatched bases: 4.

The chain has TRBV18 and TRBJ2-5; 8 bases agree with TRBD2. The length of the CDR3 is 18 residues. Trimming removed 4 bases from V and 1 base from J; junction bases left unmatched: 14. From germline, CDR1 is KGHSH and CDR2 LQKENI. The CDR3 nucleotides read TGTGCCAGCTCACTCGGACGGCACGGGGGGGCTACCCAAGAGACCCAGTACTTC. The encoded protein is CASSLGRHGGATQETQYF.

The V and J genes are TRBV5-1 and TRBJ1-1, with D possibly being TRBD1 (5 bases). V was trimmed by 2 bases and J by 6 bases, leaving 8 bases between them. The CDR3 runs 12 residues. Germline assignment: CDR1 SGHRS and CDR2 YFSETQ. For the CDR3, the DNA is TGCGCCAGCAGCTTACGGGGGGCTGAAGCTTTCTTT. Translation: CASSLRGAEAFF.